This T cell receptor (beta chain) was captured in a study of blood T cell repertoires in COVID-19. Study at large: Specimens from acute and convalescent COVID-19 originated in the United States, Italy and Spain. PBMCs, B-cell-depleted T cells, or T cells provided the cDNA or gDNA that made up the material.

Generated by immunoSEQ multiplex PCR, the TCRdb table keeps only in-frame clones and is missing some. The sample has about 240,000 clones, approximately 78% seen once; the top ten hold approximately 13%. With 4 bases removed from V and 1 base from J, the gap between germline ends came to 7 bases. The CDR3 covers 13 residues. Germline CDR1 is SGHDN and CDR2 is FVKESK. The rearrangement uses TRBV14 and TRBJ1-1; no clear D gene. The receptor comes from a woman in her sixties with active or convalescent COVID-19. The sequencing input was peripheral blood. The CDR3 DNA follows: TGTGCCAGCAGCCGAATAGCGAACACTGAAGCTTTCTTT. It encodes CASSRIANTEAFF.